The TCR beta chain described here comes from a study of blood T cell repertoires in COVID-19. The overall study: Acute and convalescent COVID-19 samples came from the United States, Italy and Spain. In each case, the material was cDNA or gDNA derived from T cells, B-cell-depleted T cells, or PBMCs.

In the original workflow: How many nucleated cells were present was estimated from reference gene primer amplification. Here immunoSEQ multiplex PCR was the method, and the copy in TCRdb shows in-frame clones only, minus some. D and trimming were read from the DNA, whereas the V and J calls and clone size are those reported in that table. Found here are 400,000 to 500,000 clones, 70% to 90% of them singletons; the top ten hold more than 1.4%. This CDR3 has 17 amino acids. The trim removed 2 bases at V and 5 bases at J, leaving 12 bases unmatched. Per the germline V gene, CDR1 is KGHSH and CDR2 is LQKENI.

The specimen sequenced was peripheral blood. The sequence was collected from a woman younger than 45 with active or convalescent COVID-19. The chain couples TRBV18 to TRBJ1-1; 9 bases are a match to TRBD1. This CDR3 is CASSPWDFGTGQTEAFF. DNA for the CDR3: TGTGCCAGCTCACCATGGGACTTCGGGACAGGGCAAACTGAAGCTTTCTTT.